Listed below are T cell receptor beta chains from one sample, sequenced in a study of post-analysis software for immune sequencing data. One entry per CDR3 protein, called by TCRdb with MiXCR from the PCR reads. Counted here are more than 500,000 distinct CDR3 sequences, less than 40% occurring once; the ten biggest clones make up around 5.9%. The material sequenced was blood. The receptors were sampled from a girl aged 2-17 years with multiple sclerosis. Each CDR3 is given with its conserved first and last residue. The D gene is left open where the match is weak. A row's size may be missing; if present it is once, few, many or a size class.

>TRBJ2-7|once|TRBD2|TRBV20-1
CSACSASGLSYEQYF
TGCAGTGCTTGTAGCGCTAGCGGCCTTTCCTACGAACAGTACTTC
>TRBJ2-7|.|.|TRBV28
CASSPSDRTPYEQYF
TGTGCCAGCAGCCCATCGGACCGCACACCCTACGAGCAGTACTTC
>TRBJ1-5|.|.|TRBV20-1
CSARDYYEFNQPQHF
TGCAGTGCTAGAGATTATTACGAGTTCAATCAGCCCCAGCATTTT
>TRBJ2-3|few|.|TRBV11-2
CASSLEWGGRTDTQYF
TGTGCCAGCAGCTTAGAGTGGGGAGGTCGCACAGATACGCAGTATTTT
>TRBJ2-7|.|.|TRBV20-1
CSASSTGHYEQYF
TGCAGTGCTAGTTCGACAGGACACTACGAGCAGTACTTC
>TRBJ2-3|few|.|TRBV12-5
CASGQADTQYF
TGTGCTAGTGGTCAGGCAGATACGCAGTATTTT
>TRBJ1-2|few|.|TRBV20-1
CSASGGETNYGYTF
TGCAGTGCTAGCGGTGGGGAAACTAACTATGGCTACACCTTC
>TRBJ2-7|.|TRBD2|TRBV20-1
CSAYREDSYEQYF
TGCAGTGCTTACCGGGAGGACTCCTACGAGCAGTACTTC
>TRBJ2-7|few|TRBD1|TRBV12-3/TRBV12-4
CASSTGQGYEQYF
TGTGCCAGCAGCACTGGACAGGGCTACGAGCAGTACTTC
>TRBJ2-7|many|.|TRBV5-1
CASSLGSADTYEQYF
TGCGCCAGCAGCTTGGGGTCCGCGGACACCTACGAGCAGTACTTC
>TRBJ1-5|once|.|TRBV3-1
CASSQALGHQPQHF
TGTGCCAGCAGCCAAGCGTTGGGGCATCAGCCCCAGCATTTT
>TRBJ1-2|.|TRBD1|TRBV29-1
CSALRGGFDGYTF
TGCAGCGCCCTCCGAGGGGGCTTTGATGGCTACACCTTC
>TRBJ2-3|few|.|TRBV4-1
CASSQETGWGTDTQYF
TGCGCCAGCAGCCAAGAAACGGGCTGGGGGACAGATACGCAGTATTTT
>TRBJ1-2|.|.|TRBV11-2
CASSVGDYGYTF
TGTGCCAGCAGCGTTGGAGACTATGGCTACACCTTC
>TRBJ1-2|.|.|TRBV25-1
CASTGPGFRDGYTF
TGTGCCAGCACAGGGCCAGGGTTTAGAGATGGCTACACCTTC
>TRBJ2-7|few|.|TRBV11-2
CASSLGPTTYEQYF
TGTGCCAGCAGCTTAGGGCCGACCACCTACGAGCAGTACTTC
>TRBJ2-7|few|.|TRBV9
CASSVPGLNSGEQYF
TGTGCCAGCAGCGTTCCGGGACTCAATTCCGGCGAGCAGTACTTC
>TRBJ1-1|.|TRBD1|TRBV29-1
CSVEGGTGNTEAFF
TGCAGCGTTGAGGGGGGGACAGGGAACACTGAAGCTTTCTTT
>TRBJ1-4|few|TRBD1|TRBV7-2
CASSLGRGVEKLFF
TGTGCCAGCAGCTTAGGCAGGGGGGTGGAAAAACTGTTTTTT
>TRBJ1-6|.|TRBD1|TRBV15
CATSLGQGASYNSPLHF
TGTGCCACCAGCCTGGGCCAGGGGGCCTCCTATAATTCACCCCTCCACTTT
>TRBJ1-5|.|.|TRBV7-6
CASSLGTAETNQPQHF
TGTGCCAGCAGCCTGGGGACCGCCGAAACTAATCAGCCCCAGCATTTT
>TRBJ2-7|.|TRBD2|TRBV20-1
CSARVSGGEQYF
TGCAGTGCTAGGGTTAGCGGGGGCGAGCAGTACTTC
>TRBJ2-3|many|.|TRBV20-1
CSPWRGYSSTDTQYF
TGCAGTCCGTGGCGGGGCTATTCTAGCACAGATACGCAGTATTTT
>TRBJ1-5|few|TRBD1|TRBV20-1
CSAGAGGDQPQHF
TGCAGTGCCGGAGCAGGGGGGGATCAGCCCCAGCATTTT
>TRBJ1-4|.|.|TRBV7-8
CASSLSPTTNEKLFF
TGTGCCAGCAGCTTATCACCAACAACTAATGAAAAACTGTTTTTT
>TRBJ2-1|many|.|TRBV10-3
CAISEVEGYAGEQFF
TGTGCCATCAGTGAGGTAGAGGGGTATGCGGGTGAGCAGTTCTTC
>TRBJ2-3|.|.|TRBV5-1
CASSSRTTDPTQYF
TGCGCCAGCAGCTCCCGCACTACTGACCCTACGCAGTATTTT
>TRBJ1-5|.|TRBD1|TRBV6-5
CASSFYRGSNQPQHF
TGTGCCAGCAGTTTCTACAGGGGGAGCAATCAGCCCCAGCATTTT
>TRBJ2-7|few|.|TRBV20-1
CSVLGDTYEQYF
TGCAGCGTCTTGGGGGACACCTACGAGCAGTACTTC
>TRBJ1-2|many|TRBD1|TRBV20-1
CSAWDRGGYGYTF
TGCAGTGCTTGGGACAGGGGAGGTTATGGCTACACCTTC
>TRBJ2-7|.|.|TRBV14
CASSQGPREQYF
TGTGCCAGCAGCCAAGGGCCCAGGGAGCAGTACTTC
>TRBJ1-1|.|.|TRBV7-9
CASSREGGNTEAFF
TGTGCCAGCAGCCGCGAGGGAGGGAACACTGAAGCTTTCTTT
>TRBJ2-6|.|TRBD2|TRBV10-3
CATPGGDGANVLTF
TGTGCCACCCCGGGAGGGGATGGGGCCAACGTCCTGACTTTC
>TRBJ1-1|few|.|TRBV6-5
CASGQGMTEAFF
TGTGCCAGCGGGCAGGGGATGACTGAAGCTTTCTTT
>TRBJ2-7|few|.|TRBV7-2
CASSRSWTEVYEQYF
TGTGCCAGCAGCCGGAGTTGGACCGAAGTCTACGAGCAGTACTTC
>TRBJ1-5|few|.|TRBV4-2
CASSQGQGSQPQHF
TGTGCCAGCAGCCAGGGGCAGGGGTCGCAGCCCCAGCATTTT
>TRBJ1-2|many|.|TRBV5-1
CASSFGTNYGYTF
TGCGCCAGCAGCTTCGGGACTAACTATGGCTACACCTTC
>TRBJ2-7|few|.|TRBV10-3
CAINTGTLTYEQYF
TGTGCCATCAATACCGGGACTCTTACCTACGAGCAGTACTTC
>TRBJ2-5|few|.|TRBV5-8
CASSLAVRAGETQYF
TGTGCCAGCAGCTTGGCCGTGAGGGCAGGAGAGACCCAGTACTTC
>TRBJ2-7|many|.|TRBV10-3
CAISESQGPYEQYF
TGTGCCATCAGTGAGTCACAGGGACCTTACGAGCAGTACTTC
>TRBJ1-1|.|TRBD1|TRBV13
CASSYQGGWTEAFF
TGTGCCAGCAGCTACCAGGGGGGTTGGACTGAAGCTTTCTTT
>TRBJ1-1|few|.|TRBV3-1
CASSSPLLTEAFF
TGTGCCAGCAGCTCCCCCCTCCTCACTGAAGCTTTCTTT
>TRBJ2-1|.|TRBD1|TRBV5-1
CASSLAGTEGGQFF
TGCGCCAGCAGCTTGGCCGGGACAGAAGGAGGGCAGTTCTTC
>TRBJ2-3|.|.|TRBV7-2
CASSSDSTSTDTQYF
TGTGCCAGCAGCTCAGACAGCACTAGCACAGATACGCAGTATTTT
>TRBJ1-1|.|.|TRBV5-1
CASSLVAGALANTEAFF
TGCGCCAGCAGCTTGGTGGCAGGGGCATTGGCGAACACTGAAGCTTTCTTT
>TRBJ2-5|.|.|TRBV18
CASSQLHNQETQYF
TGTGCCAGCTCACAACTTCATAACCAAGAGACCCAGTACTTC
>TRBJ1-1|.|TRBD1|TRBV20-1
CSATPFMTGGEGITEAFF
TGCAGTGCCACCCCCTTTATGACAGGGGGCGAGGGAATTACTGAAGCTTTCTTT
>TRBJ2-1|.|.|TRBV20-1
CSADRGGYSYNEQFF
TGCAGTGCAGACCGCGGGGGCTACTCCTACAATGAGCAGTTCTTC
>TRBJ2-3|.|.|TRBV28
CASSLRERLGDTQYF
TGTGCCAGCAGTTTAAGGGAGAGGTTGGGAGATACGCAGTATTTT
>TRBJ2-1|.|TRBD1|TRBV29-1
CSVLGQGDNEQFF
TGCAGCGTTTTGGGACAGGGGGACAATGAGCAGTTCTTC
>TRBJ2-7|.|TRBD2|TRBV3-1
CASSGPGTISGEQYF
TGTGCCAGCAGCGGGCCCGGGACTATCTCGGGCGAGCAGTACTTC
>TRBJ2-3|.|.|TRBV7-2
CASSLEWLRTDTQYF
TGTGCCAGCAGCTTAGAGTGGCTTCGCACAGATACGCAGTATTTT